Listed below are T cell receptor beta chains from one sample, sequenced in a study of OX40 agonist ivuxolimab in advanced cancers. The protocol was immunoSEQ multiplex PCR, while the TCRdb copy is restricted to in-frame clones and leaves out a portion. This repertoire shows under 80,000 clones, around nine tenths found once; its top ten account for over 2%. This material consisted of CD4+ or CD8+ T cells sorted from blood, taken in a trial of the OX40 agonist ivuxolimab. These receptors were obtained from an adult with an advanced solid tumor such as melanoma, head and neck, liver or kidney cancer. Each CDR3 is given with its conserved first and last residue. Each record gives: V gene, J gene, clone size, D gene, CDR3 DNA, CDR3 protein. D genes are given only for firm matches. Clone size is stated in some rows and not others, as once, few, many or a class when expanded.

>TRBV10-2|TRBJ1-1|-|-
TGCGCCAGCAGTGAGTCGGGGGGGCGGGGTACTGAAGCTTTCTTT
CASSESGGRGTEAFF
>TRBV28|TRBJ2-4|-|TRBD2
TGTGCCAGCAGTTCCGGGACGTTAAGCGGGGACATTCAGTACTTC
CASSSGTLSGDIQYF
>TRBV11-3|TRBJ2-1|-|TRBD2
TGTGCCAGCAGCCGGGGGGTAGCGGGAGCGGATGAGCAGTTCTTC
CASSRGVAGADEQFF
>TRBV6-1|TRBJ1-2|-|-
TGTGCCAGCAGTGCAAGCAGGAGGAACTATGGCTACACCTTC
CASSASRRNYGYTF
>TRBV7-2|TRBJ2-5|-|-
TGTGCCAGCAGCCCCGGACCCCTAAGAGAGACCCAGTACTTC
CASSPGPLRETQYF
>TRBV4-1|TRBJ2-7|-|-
TGCGCCAGCAGCCCACGGATGCAGAGGGGAAGCTCCTACGAGCAGTACTTC
CASSPRMQRGSSYEQYF
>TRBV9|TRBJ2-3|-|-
TGTGCCAGCAGCCTCCGGGGGGATACGCAGTATTTT
CASSLRGDTQYF
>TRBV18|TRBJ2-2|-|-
TGTGCCAGCTCACCACCGTGGCAGGACTCTACCGGGGAGCTGTTTTTT
CASSPPWQDSTGELFF
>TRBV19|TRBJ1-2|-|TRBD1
TGTGCCAGTAGTGTTCGGACAGGGGATTATGGCTACACCTTC
CASSVRTGDYGYTF
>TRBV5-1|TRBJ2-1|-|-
TGCGCCAGCAGCTTGGCCCCCGCAGCCGATGAGCAGTTCTTC
CASSLAPAADEQFF
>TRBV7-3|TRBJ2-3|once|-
TGTGCCAGCAGCTTAGGTTCCCGGATCACTAGCACAGATACGCAGTATTTT
CASSLGSRITSTDTQYF
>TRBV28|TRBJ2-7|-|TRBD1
TGTGCCAGCAGTTCGGGACAGGGAGGGACCTACGAGCAGTACTTC
CASSSGQGGTYEQYF
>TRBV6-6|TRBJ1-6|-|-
TGTGCCAGCAGTAAAGACAGGATGAGATCACCCCTCCACTTT
CASSKDRMRSPLHF
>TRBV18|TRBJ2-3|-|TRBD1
TGTGCCAGCTCACAGGGACAGGGTTACACAGATACGCAGTATTTT
CASSQGQGYTDTQYF
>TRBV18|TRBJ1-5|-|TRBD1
TGTGCCAGCTCTGGGGAGGGGGCAAGCAATCAGCCCCAGCATTTT
CASSGEGASNQPQHF
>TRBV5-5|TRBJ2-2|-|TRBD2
TGTGCCAGCAGCTTGGAGTTGGGGAGGGCCGGGGAGCTGTTTTTT
CASSLELGRAGELFF
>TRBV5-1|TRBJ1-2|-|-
TGCGCCAGCAGCTTGAGCAGAAACTATGGCTACACCTTC
CASSLSRNYGYTF
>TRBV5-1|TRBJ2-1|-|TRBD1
TGCGCCAGCAGCTCCCGGACAGGGGGTGAGCAGTTCTTC
CASSSRTGGEQFF
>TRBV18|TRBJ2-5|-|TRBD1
TGTGCCAGCTCACCTGGGACAGGGGAAGAGACCCAGTACTTC
CASSPGTGEETQYF
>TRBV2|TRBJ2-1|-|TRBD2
TGTGCCAGCAGCGGGACTAGCGGGAGAAATGAGCAGTTCTTC
CASSGTSGRNEQFF
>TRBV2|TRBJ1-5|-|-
TGTGCCAGCAGTAGGGGGATGGACAATCAGCCCCAGCATTTT
CASSRGMDNQPQHF
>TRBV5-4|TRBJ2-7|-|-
TGTGCCAGCAGCTTGGGGGCACCCGGGACCTACGAGCAGTACTTC
CASSLGAPGTYEQYF
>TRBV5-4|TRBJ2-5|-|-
TGTGCCAGCAGCTTGGCCGGAATACCGGAGACCCAGTACTTC
CASSLAGIPETQYF
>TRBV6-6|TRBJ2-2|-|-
TGTGCCAGCAGTAGTTGGAGCACCGGGGAGCTGTTTTTT
CASSSWSTGELFF
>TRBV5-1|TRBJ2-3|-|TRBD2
TGCGCCAGCAGCTTGTCCCGGGAGGGCCCGATCGGTACAGATACGCAGTATTTT
CASSLSREGPIGTDTQYF
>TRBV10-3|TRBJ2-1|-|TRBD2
TGTGCCATCAGTGTGTTAGCGGGAGTAGATAATGAGCAGTTCTTC
CAISVLAGVDNEQFF
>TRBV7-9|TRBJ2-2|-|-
TGTGCCAGCAGCTTATTAGGGGACACCGGGGAGCTGTTTTTT
CASSLLGDTGELFF
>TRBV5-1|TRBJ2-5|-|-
TGCGCCAGCAGCTCCGAGCGGATCCAAGAGACCCAGTACTTC
CASSSERIQETQYF
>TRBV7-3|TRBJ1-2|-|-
TGTGCCAGCAGCTTAGGCCCCGGGGGGAAATATGGCTACACCTTC
CASSLGPGGKYGYTF
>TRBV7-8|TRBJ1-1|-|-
TGTGCCAGCAGCTTCAGGACGGCTAACACTGAAGCTTTCTTT
CASSFRTANTEAFF
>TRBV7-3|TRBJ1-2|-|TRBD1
TGTGCCAGCAGCCCGACAGGGTCCCCCGGTGGCTACACCTTT
CASSPTGSPGGYTF
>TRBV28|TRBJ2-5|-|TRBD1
TGTGCCAGCAGCCCCACAGGGGCGAATCGAGAGACCCAGTACTTC
CASSPTGANRETQYF
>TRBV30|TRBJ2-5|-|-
TGTGCCTGGAGTGCTTCTAGCGTCTCCGGGACCCAGTACTTC
CAWSASSVSGTQYF
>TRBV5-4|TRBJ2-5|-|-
TGTGCCAGCAGCTGGAATCCACAGGATAAGAAGACCCAGTACTTC
CASSWNPQDKKTQYF
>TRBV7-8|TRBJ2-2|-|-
TGTGCCAGCAGCCTCCGGCCGGGACACAACACCGGGGAGCTGTTTTTT
CASSLRPGHNTGELFF
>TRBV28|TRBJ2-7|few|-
TGTGCCAGCAGTCACTACGAGCAGTACTTC
CASSHYEQYF
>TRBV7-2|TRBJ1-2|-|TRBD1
TGTGCCAGCAGCTCCGGACAGGGGGCAAACTATGGCTACACCTTC
CASSSGQGANYGYTF
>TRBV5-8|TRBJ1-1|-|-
TGTGCCAGCAGCTTGAATGGTCGCTCAGGCTATGAAGCTTTCTTT
CASSLNGRSGYEAFF
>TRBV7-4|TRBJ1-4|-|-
TGTGCCAGCAGCCCTAAGGGGTGGGGAGGTGAAAAACTGTTTTTT
CASSPKGWGGEKLFF
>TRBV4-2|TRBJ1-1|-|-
TGTGCCAGCAGCCCATTCCTAGGCGGCGGGGAACCTGAAGCTTTCTTT
CASSPFLGGGEPEAFF
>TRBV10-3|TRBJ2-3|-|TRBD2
TGTGCCATCAGTCGGGACTACTCCACAGATACGCAGTATTTT
CAISRDYSTDTQYF
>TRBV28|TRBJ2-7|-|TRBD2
TGTGCCAGCAGTTTCCCTAGCGGGAGAGGGGGGGTTCCTAAAGAGCAGTACTTC
CASSFPSGRGGVPKEQYF
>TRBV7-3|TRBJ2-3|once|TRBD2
TGTGCCAGCAGCATCGGACTAGCGGGGCGCGGCGATACGCAGTATTTT
CASSIGLAGRGDTQYF
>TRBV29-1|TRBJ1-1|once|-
TGCAGCGTGGCCGGACATGCGAACACTGAAGCTTTCTTT
CSVAGHANTEAFF
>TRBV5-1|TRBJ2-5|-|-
TGCGCCAGCAGCGGGACTTACCAAGAGACCCAGTACTTC
CASSGTYQETQYF
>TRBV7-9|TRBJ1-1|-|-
TGTGCCAGCAGCTTAGTCGGGAGCATGAACACTGAAGCTTTCTTT
CASSLVGSMNTEAFF
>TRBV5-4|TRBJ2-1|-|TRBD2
TGTGCCAGCAGCTTGGCCAAGGTAGCGGGAGATTCCTACAATGAGCAGTTCTTC
CASSLAKVAGDSYNEQFF
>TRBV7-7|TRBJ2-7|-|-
TGTGCCAGCAGTCCCGGCCCCACCTACGAGCAGTACTTC
CASSPGPTYEQYF
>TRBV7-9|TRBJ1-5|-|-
TGTGCCAGCAGCTTAGCCGGGACACCCAATCAGCCCCAGCATTTT
CASSLAGTPNQPQHF
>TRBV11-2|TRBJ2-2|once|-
TGTGCCAGCAACCCCTGGGGCACCGGGGAGCTGTTTTTT
CASNPWGTGELFF
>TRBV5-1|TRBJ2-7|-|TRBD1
TGCGCCAGCAGCGGGCCGGGACAGGCGAGGGAGCAGTACTTC
CASSGPGQAREQYF
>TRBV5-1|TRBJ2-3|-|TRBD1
TGCGCCAGCAGCAAGGAGACAGGGGCCCTAAGCACAGATACGCAGTATTTT
CASSKETGALSTDTQYF